This entry lists 8 T cell receptor beta chains sequenced from one sample in a study of blood T cell repertoires in COVID-19. TCRdb keeps only in-frame clones here, not all; method: immunoSEQ multiplex PCR. The sample lists about 58,000 clones, approximately 90% occurring once. The sequencing input was peripheral blood. These receptors came from a woman aged 60-75 years with active COVID-19.

This sequence joins TRBV7-2 and TRBJ2-5, with unresolved D. The V gene lost 4 bases and the J gene lost 3 bases, with 3 bases spanning the gap. CDR3 size: 11 residues. CDR1 is SGHTA and CDR2 is FQGNSA in the germline V gene. In DNA, the CDR3 is TGTGCCAGCAGCTCGGAAGAGACCCAGTACTTC. It is translated as CASSSEETQYF.

In the case of this clone: An end of the junction does not agree with germline; a read error may underlie this. V usage is TRBV7-7 and J usage is TRBJ2-3; 9 nucleotides line up with TRBD2. CDR3 length: 16 amino acids. Germline V gives CDR1 SSHAT, CDR2 FNYEAQ (reference sequence). CDR3 DNA sequence: TGTGCTAGCAGCTTAGCGGGCGGGGGGGCGACAGATACGCAGTATTTT. It is translated as CASSLAGGGATDTQYF.

Remarks on this clone: At the DNA level, this CDR3 is encoded by other sequences in the same sample as well. The chain couples TRBV9 to TRBJ2-1, with 7 nucleotides matching TRBD2. Unmatched junction bases numbered 8, after V lost 2 bases and J lost 0 bases. This CDR3 has 17 residues. Germline values: CDR1 SGDLS, CDR2 YYNGEE. CDR3 loop: CASSVSGALSSYNEQFF. The CDR3 DNA reads TGTGCCAGCAGCGTGAGCGGGGCACTTTCCTCCTACAATGAGCAGTTCTTC.

As concerns this clone: Germline and junction disagree at one end, which may indicate a read error. The same CDR3 also results from other DNA sequences found in this sample. The J gene is TRBJ1-5, the V gene TRBV7-9; D gene ambiguous. CDR1 is SEHNR and CDR2 is FQNEAQ in the germline V gene (reference sequence). The CDR3 has 13 amino acids. CDR3 nucleotides: TGCGCCAGCAGCCCGGGAAGCCATCAGCCCCAGCATTTT. This gives the protein CASSPGSHQPQHF.

The rearrangement joins TRBV16 to TRBJ1-2; a possible D gene is TRBD1 (6 bases). Trimming stripped 0 bases from V and 6 bases from J, with 20 bases between. This CDR3 has 17 amino acids. The V gene's germline CDR1 is KGHSY and CDR2 FQNENV. The CDR3 here is CASSQSVVQGPIDGYTF. CDR3 sequence (DNA): TGTGCCAGCAGCCAATCGGTCGTACAGGGACCTATCGATGGCTACACCTTC.

This sequence joins TRBV7-9 and TRBJ2-3; perhaps TRBD2 as D (6 bases). This CDR3 has 14 residues. V was cut by 6 bases and J by 6 bases, with 16 bases left in between. CDR1 is SEHNR and CDR2 is FQNEAQ in the germline V gene (reference sequence). The CDR3, as DNA: TGTGCCAGCAGTCTCAGCGGGTGGGGGGATACGCAGTATTTT. Residues: CASSLSGWGDTQYF.

CDR3 sequence (DNA): TGTGCCAGCCATTCCCGGGGGACTTCCTACGAGCAGTACTTC. Encoded protein: CASHSRGTSYEQYF. The chain is built from TRBV6-5 and TRBJ2-7; D possibly corresponds to TRBD2 (6 bases). Trimming shortened V by 8 bases and J by 1 base, and 15 bases separated the two germline ends. From germline, CDR1 is MNHEY and CDR2 SVGAGI. The CDR3 is 14 residues long.

The rearrangement uses TRBV20-1 and TRBJ2-7; D gene unclear. V shed 5 bases and J shed 6 bases, with 11 bases lying between them. CDR1 DFQATT and CDR2 SNEGSKA come from the germline V gene (reference sequence). The CDR3 runs 11 residues. Here the CDR3 DNA reads TGCAGTGCTCAGGTTCCCGGCGAGCAGTACTTC. Its translation: CSAQVPGEQYF.